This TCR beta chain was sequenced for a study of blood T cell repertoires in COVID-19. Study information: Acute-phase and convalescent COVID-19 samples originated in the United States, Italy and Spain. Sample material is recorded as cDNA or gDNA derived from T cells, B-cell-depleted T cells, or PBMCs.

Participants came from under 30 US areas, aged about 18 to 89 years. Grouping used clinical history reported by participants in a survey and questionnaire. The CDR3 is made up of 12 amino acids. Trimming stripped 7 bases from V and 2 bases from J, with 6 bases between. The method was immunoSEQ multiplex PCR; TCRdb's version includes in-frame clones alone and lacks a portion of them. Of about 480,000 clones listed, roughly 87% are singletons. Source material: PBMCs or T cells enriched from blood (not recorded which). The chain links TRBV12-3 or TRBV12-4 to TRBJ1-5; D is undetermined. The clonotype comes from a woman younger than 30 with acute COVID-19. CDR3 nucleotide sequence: TGTGCCAGCAAACGGGGCAATCAGCCCCAGCATTTT. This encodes CASKRGNQPQHF.